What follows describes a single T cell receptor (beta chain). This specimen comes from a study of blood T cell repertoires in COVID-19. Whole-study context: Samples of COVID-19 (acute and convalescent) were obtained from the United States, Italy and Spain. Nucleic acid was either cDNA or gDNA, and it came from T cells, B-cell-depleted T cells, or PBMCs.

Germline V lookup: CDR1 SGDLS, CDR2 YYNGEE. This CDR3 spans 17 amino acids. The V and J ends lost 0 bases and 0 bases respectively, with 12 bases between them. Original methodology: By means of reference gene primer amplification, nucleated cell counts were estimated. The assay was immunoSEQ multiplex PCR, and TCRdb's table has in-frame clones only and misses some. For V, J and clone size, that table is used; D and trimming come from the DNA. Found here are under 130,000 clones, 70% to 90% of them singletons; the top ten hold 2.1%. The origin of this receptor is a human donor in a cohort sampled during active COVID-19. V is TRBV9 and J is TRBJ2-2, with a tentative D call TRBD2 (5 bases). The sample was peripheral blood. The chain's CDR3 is CASSVAMAGANTGELFF. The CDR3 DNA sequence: TGTGCCAGCAGCGTAGCGATGGCGGGCGCGAACACCGGGGAGCTGTTTTTT. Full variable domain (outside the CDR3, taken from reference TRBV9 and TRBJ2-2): DSGVTQTPKHLITATGQRVTLRCSPRSGDLSVYWYQQSLDQGLQFLIQYYNGEERAKGNILERFSAQQFPDLHSELNLSSLELGDSALYFCASSVAMAGANTGELFFGEGSRLTVL.